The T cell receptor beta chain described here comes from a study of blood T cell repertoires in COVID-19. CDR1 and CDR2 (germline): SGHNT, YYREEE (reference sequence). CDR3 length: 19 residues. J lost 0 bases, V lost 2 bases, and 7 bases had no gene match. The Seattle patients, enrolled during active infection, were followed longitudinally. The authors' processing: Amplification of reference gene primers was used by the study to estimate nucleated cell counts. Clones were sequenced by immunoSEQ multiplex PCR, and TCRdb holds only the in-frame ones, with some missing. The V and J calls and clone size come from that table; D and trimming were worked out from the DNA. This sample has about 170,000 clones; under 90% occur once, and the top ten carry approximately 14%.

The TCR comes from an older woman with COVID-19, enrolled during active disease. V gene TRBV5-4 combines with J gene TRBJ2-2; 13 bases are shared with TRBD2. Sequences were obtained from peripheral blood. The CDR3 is CASSFRTSGRAPNTGELFF. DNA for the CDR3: TGTGCCAGCAGCTTTCGAACTAGCGGGAGGGCCCCGAACACCGGGGAGCTGTTTTTT.